The next 25 T cell receptor beta chains were all read from a single sample in a study of identical twins. TCRdb passed the 5' RACE reads through MiXCR, listing each CDR3 protein once. In the table there are 1.5 million to 2 million distinct CDR3 sequences, about 32% of which are singletons. Sequenced material: cord blood. The source is a newborn girl in good health.

Only a few counts were recorded for this clonotype. Written as DNA, the CDR3 is TGTGCCAGCAGCCAAGATGGGGTTAGCAATGAGCAGTTCTTC. Its protein product is CASSQDGVSNEQFF. V and J are TRBV4-2 and TRBJ2-1; D gene uncertain. CDR1 LGHNA and CDR2 YNFKEQ come from the germline V gene. V lost 0 bases to trimming and J lost 6 bases, with 9 bases between them. This CDR3 is built from 14 residues.

This chain uses TRBV20-1 with TRBJ2-3, with 11 bases that match TRBD2. The V gene's germline CDR1 is DFQATT and CDR2 SNEGSKA (reference sequence). The CDR3 length is 16 residues. V trimming: 0 bases; J trimming: 5 bases; junction bases outside the gene matches: 7. The CDR3 sequence: CSARDSGLAGGDTQYF. The CDR3 nucleotides are TGCAGTGCTAGAGATTCCGGGCTAGCGGGAGGAGATACGCAGTATTTT.

A few counts support this clonotype. The chain combines TRBV4-1 with TRBJ2-1; TRBD2 agrees at 8 bases. The germline V gene encodes CDR1 MGHRA and CDR2 YSYEKL. Trimming cost V 0 bases and J 3 bases; bases outside gene matches: 7. This CDR3 spans 17 amino acids. The CDR3 reads CASSQDWASGLYNEQFF. CDR3 bases: TGCGCCAGCAGCCAAGACTGGGCTAGCGGGCTCTACAATGAGCAGTTCTTC.

This clonotype has a single count. A read error may be the cause here, since a much bigger clone is one base away. This chain connects TRBV11-2 to TRBJ2-3; a possible D gene is TRBD2 (5 bases). Germline values: CDR1 SGHAT, CDR2 FQNNGV. CDR3 length: 14 residues. The CDR3, as DNA: TGTGCCGGCAGCTTAGTTGCAGCGGCAGATACGCAGTATTTT. It is translated as CAGSLVAAADTQYF.

V is TRBV12-3 or TRBV12-4 and J is TRBJ2-4; D is undetermined. The V gene lost 6 bases and the J gene lost 0 bases, with 12 bases spanning the gap. The length of the CDR3 is 15 residues. CDR3 DNA: TGTGCCAGCAGGTCCAGGCGGTTAGCCAAAAACATTCAGTACTTC. Encoded protein: CASRSRRLAKNIQYF.

The sample holds a few counts of this clonotype. This chain joins TRBV20-1 and TRBJ2-5; D might be TRBD1 (6 bases). The CDR3 consists of 13 residues. Trimming took 6 bases from V and 0 from J, leaving 11 bases between them. In germline, CDR1 is DFQATT, CDR2 SNEGSKA (reference sequence). CDR3 sequence reads: CSATTGNQETQYF. CDR3 DNA: TGCAGTGCGACGACAGGAAACCAAGAGACCCAGTACTTC.

This clonotype was observed a few times. V is TRBV29-1 and J is TRBJ2-3; no firm D call. The V end was cut by 0 bases, the J end by 7 bases, with 8 bases between. Per germline, CDR1 SQVTM and CDR2 ANQGSEA. This CDR3 has 12 residues. CDR3 in amino acids: CSVEDSLNTQYF. CDR3 in DNA: TGCAGCGTTGAAGATTCACTTAATACGCAGTATTTT.

This clonotype was recorded at least ten times. The genes are TRBV29-1 and TRBJ2-3, with TRBD2 as a possible D gene (6 bases). Germline-derived CDR1 and CDR2 are SQVTM and ANQGSEA. This CDR3 spans 15 amino acids. Trimming shortened V by 6 bases and J by 0 bases, and 16 bases separated the two germline ends. The CDR3 loop is CSVRSGGASTDTQYF. The CDR3 DNA is TGCAGCGTGCGATCCGGGGGAGCTAGCACAGATACGCAGTATTTT.

Ten or more counts support this clonotype. CDR3 loop: CASSGLSRETQYF. The CDR3 coding sequence is TGTGCCAGCAGTGGTCTGAGTAGGGAGACCCAGTACTTC. The genes are TRBV25-1 and TRBJ2-5; D gene uncertain. The CDR3 is 13 amino acids. Trimming removed 4 bases at V and 5 bases at J, with 11 bases between. From germline, CDR1 is MGHDK and CDR2 SYGVNS.

Only a few counts were recorded for this clonotype. The chain links TRBV4-2 to TRBJ1-2; D not certain. The V end was cut by 0 bases, the J end by 7 bases, with 6 bases between. This CDR3 contains 12 residues. Germline V gene lookup returns CDR1 LGHNA and CDR2 YNFKEQ. CDR3 protein: CASSQEWGGYTF. CDR3 coding DNA: TGTGCCAGCAGCCAAGAATGGGGTGGCTACACCTTC.

The rearrangement joins TRBV19 to TRBJ2-1, with TRBD1 matching over 8 bases. Germline V CDR1 and CDR2: LNHDA, SQIVND (reference sequence). This CDR3 is built from 15 residues. Trimming at V came to 5 bases and at J to 5 bases, leaving 8 bases not matched to a gene. The CDR3 DNA sequence: TGTGCCAGTAGTCTGGGAGGACAGGGACACAATGAGCAGTTCTTC. Translated, it gives CASSLGGQGHNEQFF. The full variable domain, completed using reference TRBV19 and TRBJ2-1, is DGGITQSPKYLFRKEGQNVTLSCEQNLNHDAMYWYRQDPGQGLRLIYYSQIVNDFQKGDIAEGYSVSREKKESFPLTVTSAQKNPTAFYLCASSLGGQGHNEQFFGPGTRLTVL.

V gene TRBV7-8 combines with J gene TRBJ2-3, with 10 bases lining up with TRBD2. J gave up 0 bases and V 0 bases, and 3 bases lay outside the gene matches. CDR1 and CDR2 from the germline V gene are SGHVS and FQNEAQ. The CDR3 covers 17 residues. CDR3 residues: CASSLAPTSGSTDTQYF. CDR3 nucleotides: TGTGCCAGCAGCTTAGCCCCGACTAGCGGGAGCACAGATACGCAGTATTTT.

The chain couples TRBV4-2 to TRBJ2-1, with 10 bases fitting TRBD1. The J call is uncertain, as TRBJ2-7 better fits the DNA end. The CDR3 is made up of 16 amino acids. Germline lookup yields CDR1 LGHNA and CDR2 YNFKEQ. For the CDR3, the DNA is TGTGCCAGCAGCCAAGTTATGGACAGGGGGTACAATGAGCAGTACTTC. The encoded protein is CASSQVMDRGYNEQYF.

Of note for this clonotype: An end of the junction does not agree with germline; a read error may underlie this. This CDR3 is CASSPPQTGTQYF. DNA for the CDR3: TGTGCCAGCTCACCACCTCAGACAGGTACGCAGTATTTT. The chain recombines TRBV18 with TRBJ2-3, with a tentative D call TRBD1 (6 bases). The CDR3 is 13 residues long. Germline CDR1 KGHSH, CDR2 LQKENI. The entire variable domain, with the rest obtained from reference TRBV18 and TRBJ2-3, is as follows: NAGVMQNPRHLVRRRGQEARLRCSPMKGHSHVYWYRQLPEEGLKFMVYLQKENIIDESGMPKERFSAEFPKEGPSILRIQQVVRGDSAAYFCASSPPQTGTQYFGPGTRLTVL.

This sequence joins TRBV12-3 or TRBV12-4 and TRBJ1-1; D unresolved. This CDR3 contains 14 residues. V lost 6 bases and J 3 bases, leaving 14 bases between the germline ends. For the CDR3, the DNA is TGTGCCAGCAGCCCGGGGAGGGTTCACACTGAAGCTTTCTTT. This gives the protein CASSPGRVHTEAFF.

This clonotype occurred a few times. This chain links TRBV20-1 with TRBJ2-7, with TRBD1 matching over 7 bases. Germline V gene lookup returns CDR1 DFQATT and CDR2 SNEGSKA (reference sequence). Trimming took 1 base from V and 3 from J; bases not matched to a gene: 3. This CDR3 is built from 13 residues. CDR3 in amino acids: CSARAGQVYEQYF. In DNA form, the CDR3 reads TGCAGTGCTAGAGCTGGACAGGTCTACGAGCAGTACTTC.

The chain employs TRBV7-2 and TRBJ1-4, with a possible D match to TRBD1 (5 bases). Germline V gene sequence: CDR1 SGHTA, CDR2 FQGNSA. The CDR3 loop spans 16 amino acids. V gave up 8 bases and J gave up 0 bases, with 16 bases separating them. For the CDR3, the DNA is TGTGCCAGCCTGCGGGGCATCATTGCAACTAATGAAAAACTGTTTTTT. Amino acids: CASLRGIIATNEKLFF.

Of note for this clonotype: A junction boundary mismatches the germline segment, possibly from a read error. The chain is built from TRBV29-1 and TRBJ2-7; D uncertain. The CDR3 sequence is 12 residues long. Germline values: CDR1 SQVTM, CDR2 ANQGSEA. CDR3 loop: CSVEEKGYERYF. As DNA, the CDR3 is TGCAGCGTTGAAGAGAAGGGCTACGAGCGGTACTTC.

The V call is TRBV20-1, the J call TRBJ1-2; D is unclear. This CDR3 is built from 10 residues. Germline V gene lookup returns CDR1 DFQATT and CDR2 SNEGSKA (reference sequence). V lost 3 bases and J lost 5, with 4 bases in between. The CDR3 sequence: CSARLYGYTF. For the CDR3, the DNA is TGCAGTGCTAGGCTGTATGGCTACACCTTC.

The V and J genes are TRBV2 and TRBJ2-7, with TRBD2 as a possible D gene (6 bases). V lost 6 bases, J lost 10 bases, and 19 bases lay in between. The CDR3 runs 13 residues. CDR1 is SNHLY, CDR2 FYNNEI, per germline. The DNA of the CDR3 is TGTGCCAGCAGACTAGCTAGGTCAGAGGCCCAGTACTTC. Protein: CASRLARSEAQYF.

The V call is TRBV6-1, the J call TRBJ1-5; 9 bases map to TRBD1. The germline V gene encodes CDR1 MNHNS and CDR2 SASEGT. CDR3 length: 14 amino acids. The ends lost 7 bases at V and 5 bases at J; junction bases unmatched: 6. CDR3 sequence reads: CASIRQGGDQPQHF. The CDR3 region has the DNA TGTGCCAGCATCCGACAGGGGGGGGATCAGCCCCAGCATTTT.

This clonotype was seen more than once but under ten times. The CDR3 DNA is TGTGCCAGCAGGGGAATGAACTATGGCTACACCTTC. Its protein is CASRGMNYGYTF. V and J are TRBV6-2 or TRBV6-3 and TRBJ1-2; D is unresolved. The germline CDR1 and CDR2 sequences are MNHEY and SVGEGT. The CDR3 extends over 12 amino acids. The ends were cut back, 6 bases at V and 2 bases at J, with 7 bases in the middle.

The chain employs TRBV4-2 and TRBJ2-2; a possible D gene is TRBD2 (5 bases). Trimming removed 4 bases from V and 4 bases from J, with 13 bases in between. Germline V gives CDR1 LGHNA, CDR2 YNFKEQ. CDR3 length equals 15 residues. The CDR3 loop is CASSLRAVITGELFF. CDR3 nucleotides: TGTGCCAGCAGCCTCCGAGCGGTTATCACCGGGGAGCTGTTTTTT.

CDR3 sequence (DNA): TGTGCCAGCAGTTTACACTTGTATAGCAATCAGCCCCAGCATTTT. Translating gives CASSLHLYSNQPQHF. The rearrangement uses TRBV27 and TRBJ1-5; D is undetermined. The length of the CDR3 is 15 residues. Trimming took off 2 bases at V and 0 bases at J, with 8 bases between the two ends. Per germline, CDR1 MNHEY and CDR2 SMNVEV (reference sequence).

For the CDR3, the DNA is TGTGCCAGCAAAGTCGTCGAGAGAGAAAAACTGTTTTTT. Protein: CASKVVEREKLFF. The genes are TRBV28 and TRBJ1-4; D unresolved. Between the trimmed V and J ends, which lost 7 bases and 8 bases, there was a span of 14 bases. The CDR3 contains 13 residues. Germline-derived CDR1 and CDR2 are MDHEN and SYDVKM.